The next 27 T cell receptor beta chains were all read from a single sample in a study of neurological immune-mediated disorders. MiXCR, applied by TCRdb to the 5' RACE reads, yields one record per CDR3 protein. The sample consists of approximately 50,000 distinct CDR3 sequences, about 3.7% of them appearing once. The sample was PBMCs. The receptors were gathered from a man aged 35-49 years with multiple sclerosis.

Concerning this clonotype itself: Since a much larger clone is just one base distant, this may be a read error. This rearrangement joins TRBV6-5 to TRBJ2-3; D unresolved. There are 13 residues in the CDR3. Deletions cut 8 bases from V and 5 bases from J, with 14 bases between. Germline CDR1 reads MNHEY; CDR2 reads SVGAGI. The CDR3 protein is CASAYQKIDTQYF. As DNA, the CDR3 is TGTGCCAGCGCCTACCAGAAGATAGATACGCAGTATTTT.

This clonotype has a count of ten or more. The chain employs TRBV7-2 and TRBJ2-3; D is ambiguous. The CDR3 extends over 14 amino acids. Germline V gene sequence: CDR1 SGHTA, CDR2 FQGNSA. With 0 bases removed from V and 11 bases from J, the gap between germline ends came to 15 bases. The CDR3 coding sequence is TGTGCCAGCAGCTTAGCGTTCAGGCTCCTTGGGCAGTATTTT. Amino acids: CASSLAFRLLGQYF.

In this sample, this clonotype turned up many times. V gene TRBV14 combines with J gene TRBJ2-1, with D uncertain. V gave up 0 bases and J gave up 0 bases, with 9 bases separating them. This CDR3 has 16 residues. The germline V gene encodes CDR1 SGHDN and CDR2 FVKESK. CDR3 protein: CASSQDRTSSYNEQFF. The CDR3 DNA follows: TGTGCCAGCAGCCAAGATCGCACAAGCTCCTACAATGAGCAGTTCTTC.

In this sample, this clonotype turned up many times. The CDR3 loop reads CASSSHRLTQYF. The DNA of the CDR3 is TGTGCCAGCAGCTCTCACAGGCTTACGCAGTATTTT. The gene calls are TRBV7-3 and TRBJ2-3, with D possibly being TRBD1 (5 bases). The CDR3 extends over 12 amino acids. CDR1 and CDR2 from the germline V gene are SGHTA and FQGTGA. Deletions cut 4 bases from V and 8 bases from J, with 10 bases between.

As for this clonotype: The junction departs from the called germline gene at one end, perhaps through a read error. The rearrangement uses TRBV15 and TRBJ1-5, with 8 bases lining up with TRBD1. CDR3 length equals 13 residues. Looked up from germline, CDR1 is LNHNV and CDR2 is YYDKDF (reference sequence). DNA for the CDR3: TGTGCCACCAGCCCGGACAGGGTTCAGCCCCAGAATTTT. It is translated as CATSPDRVQPQNF.

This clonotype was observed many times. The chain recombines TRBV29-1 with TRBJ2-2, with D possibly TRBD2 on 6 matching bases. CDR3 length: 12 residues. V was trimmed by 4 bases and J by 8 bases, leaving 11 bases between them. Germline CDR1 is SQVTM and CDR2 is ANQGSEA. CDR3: CSVAGTAGELFF. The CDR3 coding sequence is TGCAGCGTTGCCGGGACTGCGGGGGAGCTGTTTTTT.

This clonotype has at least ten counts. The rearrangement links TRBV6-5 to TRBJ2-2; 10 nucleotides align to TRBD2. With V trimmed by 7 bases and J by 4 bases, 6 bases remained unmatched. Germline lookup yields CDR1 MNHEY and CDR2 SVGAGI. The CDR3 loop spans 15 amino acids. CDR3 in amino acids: CASTERGGRTGELFF. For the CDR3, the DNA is TGTGCCAGCACGGAGCGGGGGGGCCGCACCGGGGAGCTGTTTTTT.

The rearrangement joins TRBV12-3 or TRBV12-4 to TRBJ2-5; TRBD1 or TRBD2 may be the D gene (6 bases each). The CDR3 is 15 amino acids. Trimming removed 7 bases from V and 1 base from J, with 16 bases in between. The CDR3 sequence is CASMPTWGAQETQYF. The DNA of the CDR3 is TGTGCCAGCATGCCCACCTGGGGGGCCCAAGAGACCCAGTACTTC.

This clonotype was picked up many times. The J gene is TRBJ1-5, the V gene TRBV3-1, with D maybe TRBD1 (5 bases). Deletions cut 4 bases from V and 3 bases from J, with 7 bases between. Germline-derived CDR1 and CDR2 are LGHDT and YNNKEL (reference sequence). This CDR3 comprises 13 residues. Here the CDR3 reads CASSRGTNQPQHF. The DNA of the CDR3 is TGTGCCAGCAGCCGAGGGACCAATCAGCCCCAGCATTTT.

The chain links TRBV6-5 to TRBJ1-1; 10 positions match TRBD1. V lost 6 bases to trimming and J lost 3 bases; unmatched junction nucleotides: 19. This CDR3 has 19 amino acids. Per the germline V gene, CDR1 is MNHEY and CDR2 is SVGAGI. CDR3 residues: CASRRHTTGTGVGDTEAFF. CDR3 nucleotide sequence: TGTGCCAGCAGACGACACACCACGGGGACAGGGGTTGGCGACACTGAAGCTTTCTTT.

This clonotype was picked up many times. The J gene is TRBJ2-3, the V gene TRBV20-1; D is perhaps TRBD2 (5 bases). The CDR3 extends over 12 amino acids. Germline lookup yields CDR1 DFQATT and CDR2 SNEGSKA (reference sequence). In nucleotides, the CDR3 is TGCGGGAGCCTACTCAGCACAGATACGCAGTATTTT. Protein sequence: CGSLLSTDTQYF.

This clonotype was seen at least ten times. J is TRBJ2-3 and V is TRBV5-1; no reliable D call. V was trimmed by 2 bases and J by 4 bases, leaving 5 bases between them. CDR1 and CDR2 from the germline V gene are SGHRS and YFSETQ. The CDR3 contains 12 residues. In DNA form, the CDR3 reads TGCGCCAGCAGCTTTCGGGCAGATACGCAGTATTTT. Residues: CASSFRADTQYF.

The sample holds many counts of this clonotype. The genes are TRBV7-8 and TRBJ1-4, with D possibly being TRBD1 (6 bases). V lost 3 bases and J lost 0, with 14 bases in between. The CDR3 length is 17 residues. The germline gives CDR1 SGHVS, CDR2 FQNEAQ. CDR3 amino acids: CASSFNRDSATNEKLFF. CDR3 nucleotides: TGTGCCAGCAGCTTTAACAGGGATTCGGCAACTAATGAAAAACTGTTTTTT.

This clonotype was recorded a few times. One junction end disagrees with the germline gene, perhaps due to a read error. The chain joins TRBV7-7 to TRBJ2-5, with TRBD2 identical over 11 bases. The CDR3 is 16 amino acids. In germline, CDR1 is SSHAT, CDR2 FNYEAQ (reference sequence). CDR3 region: CASSQNSGGAVKTQYF. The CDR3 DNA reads TGTGCTAGCAGCCAGAATAGCGGGGGGGCCGTAAAGACCCAGTACTTC.

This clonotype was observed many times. For the CDR3, the DNA is TGTGCCTGGAGGGGACTCAGCACCGGGGAGCTGTTTTTT. As protein: CAWRGLSTGELFF. This rearrangement joins TRBV30 to TRBJ2-2, with D possibly being TRBD2 (6 bases). The germline V gene encodes CDR1 GTSNPN and CDR2 SVGIG (reference sequence). This CDR3 has 13 residues. The V and J ends lost 3 bases and 4 bases respectively, with 9 bases between them.

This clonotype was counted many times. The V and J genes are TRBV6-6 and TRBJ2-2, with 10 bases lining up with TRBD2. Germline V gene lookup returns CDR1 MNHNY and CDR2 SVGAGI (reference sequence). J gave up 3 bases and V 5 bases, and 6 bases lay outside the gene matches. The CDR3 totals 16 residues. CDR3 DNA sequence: TGTGCCAGCAGTCCAAGGACTAGCGGAGACACCGGGGAGCTGTTTTTT. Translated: CASSPRTSGDTGELFF.

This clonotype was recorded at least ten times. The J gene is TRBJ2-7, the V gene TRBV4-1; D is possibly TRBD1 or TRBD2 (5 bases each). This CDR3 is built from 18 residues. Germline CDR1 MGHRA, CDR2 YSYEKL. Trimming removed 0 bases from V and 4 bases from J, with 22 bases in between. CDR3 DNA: TGCGCCAGCAGCCAAGAGCCCTGGGCGGTAGGGGAGCTATACGAGCAGTACTTC. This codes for CASSQEPWAVGELYEQYF.

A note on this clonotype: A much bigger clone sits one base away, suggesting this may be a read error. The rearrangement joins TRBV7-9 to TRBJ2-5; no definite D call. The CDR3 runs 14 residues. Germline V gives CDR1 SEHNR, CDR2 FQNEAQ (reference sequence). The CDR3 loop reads CVSSFSLVQETQYF. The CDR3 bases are TGTGTCAGCAGCTTTAGCCTGGTACAAGAGACCCAGTACTTC. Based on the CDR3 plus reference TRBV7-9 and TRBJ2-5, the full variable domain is DTGVSQNPRHKITKRGQNVTFRCDPISEHNRLYWYRQTLGQGPEFLTYFQNEAQLEKSRLLSDRFSAERPKGSFSTLEIQRTEQGDSAMYLCVSSFSLVQETQYFGPGTRLLVL.

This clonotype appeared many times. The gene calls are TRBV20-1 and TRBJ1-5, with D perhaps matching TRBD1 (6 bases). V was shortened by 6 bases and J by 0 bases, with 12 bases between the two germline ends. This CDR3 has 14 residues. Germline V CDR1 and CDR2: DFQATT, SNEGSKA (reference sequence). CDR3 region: CSAIGQNSNQPQHF. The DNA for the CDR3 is TGCAGTGCCATAGGACAGAATAGCAATCAGCCCCAGCATTTT.

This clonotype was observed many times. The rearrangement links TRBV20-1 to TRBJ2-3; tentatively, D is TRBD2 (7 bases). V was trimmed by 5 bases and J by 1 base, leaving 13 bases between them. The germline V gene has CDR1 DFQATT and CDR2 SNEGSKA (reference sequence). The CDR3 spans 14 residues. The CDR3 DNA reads TGCAGTGCTGGCGTGCGGGGGCGCACAGATACGCAGTATTTT. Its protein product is CSAGVRGRTDTQYF.

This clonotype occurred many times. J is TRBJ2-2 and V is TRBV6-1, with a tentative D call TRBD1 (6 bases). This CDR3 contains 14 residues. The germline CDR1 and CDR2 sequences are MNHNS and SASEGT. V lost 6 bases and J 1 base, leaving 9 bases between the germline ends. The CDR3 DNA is TGTGCCAGCAGCTTGACAGGGAACACCGGGGAGCTGTTTTTT. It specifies CASSLTGNTGELFF.

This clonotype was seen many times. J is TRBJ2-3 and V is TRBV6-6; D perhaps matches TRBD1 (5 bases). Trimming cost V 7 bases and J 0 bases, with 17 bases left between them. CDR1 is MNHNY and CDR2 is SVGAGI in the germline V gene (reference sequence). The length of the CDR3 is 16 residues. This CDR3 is CASNLRREPSTDTQYF. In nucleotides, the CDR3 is TGTGCCAGCAATTTACGCAGGGAACCTAGCACAGATACGCAGTATTTT.

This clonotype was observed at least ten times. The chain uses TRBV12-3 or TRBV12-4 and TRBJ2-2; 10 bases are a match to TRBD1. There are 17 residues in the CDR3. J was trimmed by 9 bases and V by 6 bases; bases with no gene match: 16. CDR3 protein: CASSRQGAEGRLRELFF. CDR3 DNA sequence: TGTGCCAGCAGCCGACAGGGGGCCGAGGGTCGCCTTAGGGAGCTGTTTTTT.

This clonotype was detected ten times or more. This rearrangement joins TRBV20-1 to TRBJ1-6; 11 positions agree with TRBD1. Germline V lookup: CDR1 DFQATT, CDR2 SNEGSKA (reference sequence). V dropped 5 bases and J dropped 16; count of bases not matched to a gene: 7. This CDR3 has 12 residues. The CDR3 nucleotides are TGCAGTGCTGACGGACAGGGGGCCCATCTCCACTTT. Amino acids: CSADGQGAHLHF.

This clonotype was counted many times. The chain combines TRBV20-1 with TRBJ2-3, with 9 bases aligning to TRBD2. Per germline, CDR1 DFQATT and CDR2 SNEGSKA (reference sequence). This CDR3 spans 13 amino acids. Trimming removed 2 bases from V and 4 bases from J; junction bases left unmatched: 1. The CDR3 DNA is TGCAGTGCTAGACTAGCGGGGCCAGATACGCAGTATTTT. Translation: CSARLAGPDTQYF.

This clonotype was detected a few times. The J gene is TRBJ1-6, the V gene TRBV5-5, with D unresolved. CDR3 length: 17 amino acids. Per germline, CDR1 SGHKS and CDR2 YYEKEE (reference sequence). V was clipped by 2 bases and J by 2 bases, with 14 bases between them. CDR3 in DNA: TGTGCCAGCAGCTTAAGTTGGCAACGGCCCTATAATTCACCCCTCCACTTT. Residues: CASSLSWQRPYNSPLHF.

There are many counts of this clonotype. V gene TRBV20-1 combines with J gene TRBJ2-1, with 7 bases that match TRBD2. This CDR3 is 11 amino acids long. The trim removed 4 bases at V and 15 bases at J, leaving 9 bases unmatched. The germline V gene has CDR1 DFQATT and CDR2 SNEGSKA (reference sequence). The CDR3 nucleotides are TGCAGTGCTATGGCTAGCGGACTCGGGTTCTTC. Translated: CSAMASGLGFF.